The next 31 T cell receptor beta chains were all read from a single sample in a study of blood T cell repertoires in COVID-19. TCRdb's table, derived via immunoSEQ multiplex PCR, lists solely in-frame clones and lacks some. The sample has some 140,000 clones, approximately 88% seen once. Specimen: peripheral blood. The source is a man between 65 and 85 years old with active COVID-19.

The chain combines TRBV7-9 with TRBJ2-1; 14 bases match TRBD2. The ends lost 8 bases at V and 3 bases at J; junction bases unmatched: 6. This CDR3 spans 16 amino acids. Germline values: CDR1 SEHNR, CDR2 FQNEAQ (reference sequence). CDR3 nucleotides: TGTGCCAGCCTGACTAGCGGGAGGGCAGACTACAATGAGCAGTTCTTC. It codes for CASLTSGRADYNEQFF.

CDR3 region: CASSLQLTSGTDTQYF. For the CDR3, the DNA is TGTGCCAGCAGCTTACAATTGACTAGCGGCACAGATACGCAGTATTTT. The rearrangement joins TRBV7-2 to TRBJ2-3; 8 nucleotides match TRBD2. Trimming took 2 bases from V and 1 from J; bases not matched to a gene: 5. The length of the CDR3 is 16 residues. Germline V gives CDR1 SGHTA, CDR2 FQGNSA.

The CDR3 protein is CASSYGGSEGNYGYTF. CDR3 DNA sequence: TGTGCCAGCAGTTACGGGGGTTCAGAGGGTAACTATGGCTACACCTTC. This chain links TRBV28 with TRBJ1-2, with a possible D match to TRBD1 (5 bases). Trimming removed 4 bases from V and 1 base from J, with 16 bases in between. The germline V gene encodes CDR1 MDHEN and CDR2 SYDVKM. CDR3 length: 16 amino acids.

V and J are TRBV18 and TRBJ2-1, with TRBD1 identical over 9 bases. Unmatched junction bases numbered 9, after V lost 2 bases and J lost 4 bases. CDR3 length equals 17 residues. CDR1 and CDR2 from the germline V gene are KGHSH and LQKENI. Here the CDR3 reads CASSPKIQGAGYNEQFF. DNA of the CDR3: TGTGCCAGCTCACCAAAGATACAGGGGGCAGGTTACAATGAGCAGTTCTTC.

The V and J genes are TRBV3-1 (or the pseudogene TRBV3-2) and TRBJ2-5; 12 positions agree with TRBD2. Trimming removed 1 base from V and 5 bases from J; junction bases left unmatched: 5. Germline CDR1 reads LGHDT; CDR2 reads YNNKEL (reference sequence). The CDR3 contains 16 residues. CDR3 sequence: CASSQGTSGMGETQYF. In DNA form, the CDR3 reads TGTGCCAGCAGCCAAGGGACTAGCGGGATGGGGGAGACCCAGTACTTC.

The rearrangement links TRBV18 to TRBJ2-1; D might be TRBD1 (6 bases). Per the germline V gene, CDR1 is KGHSH and CDR2 is LQKENI. The CDR3 loop spans 17 amino acids. V was pared by 2 bases and J by 7 bases, with 21 bases between. CDR3: CASSPFSGQWRPNEQFF. The CDR3 DNA sequence: TGTGCCAGCTCACCATTTTCCGGACAGTGGAGGCCAAATGAGCAGTTCTTC.

The CDR3 spells CASSPPNRGIQTQYF. DNA for the CDR3: TGTGCCAGCAGTCCACCAAACAGGGGGATACAGACCCAGTACTTC. The V gene is TRBV28, the J gene TRBJ2-5; 8 nucleotides match TRBD1. V shed 5 bases and J 6 bases; nucleotides not matched to a gene: 11. Germline assignment: CDR1 MDHEN and CDR2 SYDVKM. The CDR3 consists of 15 residues.

This clone was observed a handful of times. CDR3 in amino acids: CATRRQGIYEQYF. CDR3 DNA: TGTGCCACCCGCCGACAGGGTATCTACGAGCAGTACTTC. The chain links TRBV28 to TRBJ2-7; 7 positions agree with TRBD1. V shed 10 bases and J 3 bases; nucleotides not matched to a gene: 9. This CDR3 has 13 residues. CDR1 is MDHEN and CDR2 is SYDVKM in the germline V gene.

The gene calls are TRBV6-1 and TRBJ1-1, with D maybe TRBD1 (5 bases). There are 12 residues in the CDR3. V was pared by 3 bases and J by 5 bases, with 7 bases between. Germline CDR1 MNHNS, CDR2 SASEGT. The CDR3 DNA sequence: TGTGCCAGCAGTGACAGGGTAACTGAAGCTTTCTTT. It is translated as CASSDRVTEAFF.

V gene TRBV23-1 combines with J gene TRBJ1-1, with 7 bases matching TRBD1. TRBV23-1 is an ORF for which the function is uncertain. This CDR3 comprises 16 residues. J lost 4 bases, V lost 1 base, and 9 bases had no gene match. DNA of the CDR3: TGCGCCAGCAGTCAATTAGGCAGGGGGGAAGGCACTGAAGCTTTCTTT. Protein sequence: CASSQLGRGEGTEAFF.

The chain is built from TRBV15 and TRBJ2-4; TRBD1 aligns across 11 bases. CDR1 is LNHNV and CDR2 is YYDKDF in the germline V gene (reference sequence). With V trimmed by 2 bases and J by 5 bases, 2 bases remained unmatched. This CDR3 spans 15 amino acids. The CDR3 DNA is TGTGCCACCAGCAGATCGGGACAGGGGGAAAACATTCAGTACTTC. This sequence encodes CATSRSGQGENIQYF.

This CDR3 is CASSPGHTGVNTEAFF. In DNA, the CDR3 is TGCGCCAGCAGCCCCGGACATACTGGAGTGAACACTGAAGCTTTCTTT. The chain has TRBV5-1 and TRBJ1-1; weak D call: TRBD1 (5 bases). Trimming took off 4 bases at V and 0 bases at J, with 16 bases between the two ends. The CDR3 spans 16 residues. Germline V gene sequence: CDR1 SGHRS, CDR2 YFSETQ.

This sequence joins TRBV6-6 and TRBJ1-4, with 8 nucleotides matching TRBD1. J lost 7 bases, V lost 6 bases, and 7 bases had no gene match. From germline, CDR1 is MNHNY and CDR2 SVGAGI (reference sequence). The CDR3 is 14 residues long. In DNA, the CDR3 is TGTGCCAGCAGGCCTACAGGGGGAGGTGAAAAACTGTTTTTT. Translating gives CASRPTGGGEKLFF.

The V call is TRBV2, the J call TRBJ2-7; a weak D match, TRBD1 (6 bases). V dropped 4 bases and J dropped 1 base, with 14 bases sitting between them. The CDR3 length is 15 residues. The germline gives CDR1 SNHLY, CDR2 FYNNEI. CDR3 region: CASSVGGSPSYEQYF. In nucleotides, the CDR3 is TGTGCCAGCAGTGTAGGGGGTAGCCCTTCCTACGAGCAGTACTTC.

The rearrangement joins TRBV9 to TRBJ1-2; possible D gene TRBD1, 6 bases. The CDR3 has 16 residues. V lost 4 bases and J lost 0, with 16 bases in between. Germline assignment: CDR1 SGDLS and CDR2 YYNGEE. CDR3 sequence (DNA): TGTGCCAGCAGCCCCTCAGGGGCCGCTGCTAACTATGGCTACACCTTC. Translating it yields CASSPSGAAANYGYTF.

The chain carries TRBV7-2 and TRBJ2-1; tentative D call: TRBD1 (6 bases). With 4 bases removed from V and 9 bases from J, the gap between germline ends came to 10 bases. CDR3 size: 12 residues. CDR1 and CDR2 from the germline V gene are SGHTA and FQGNSA. This chain's CDR3 is CASSSQGVEQFF. CDR3 sequence (DNA): TGTGCCAGCAGCTCACAGGGAGTTGAGCAGTTCTTC.

V gene TRBV7-8 combines with J gene TRBJ2-6; 7 bases are shared with TRBD1. Germline-derived CDR1 and CDR2 are SGHVS and FQNEAQ. V was clipped by 3 bases and J by 0 bases; unmatched bases: 17. The CDR3 consists of 21 residues. CDR3 DNA: TGTGCCAGCAGCTTTACTGGGACAGTAAAAAAAGGGGGCTCTGGGGCCAACGTCCTGACTTTC. Its translation: CASSFTGTVKKGGSGANVLTF.

This clone has only one observation. The J gene is TRBJ2-7, the V gene TRBV5-6, with a tentative D call TRBD1 (6 bases). The CDR3 has 14 residues. Trimming removed 7 bases from V and 6 bases from J, with 20 bases in between. CDR1 SGHDT and CDR2 YYEEEE come from the germline V gene. CDR3 sequence: CASGRGFPPTEQYF. The CDR3 DNA sequence: TGTGCCAGCGGAAGGGGGTTCCCCCCTACCGAGCAGTACTTC. Full variable domain (outside the CDR3, taken from reference TRBV5-6 and TRBJ2-7): DAGVTQSPTHLIKTRGQQVTLRCSPKSGHDTVSWYQQALGQGPQFIFQYYEEEERQRGNFPDRFSGHQFPNYSSELNVNALLLGDSALYLCASGRGFPPTEQYFGPGTRLTVT.

This clone appeared a few times. V and J are TRBV28 and TRBJ1-1, with a tentative D call TRBD1 (5 bases). The CDR3 runs to 15 residues. Germline V gene sequence: CDR1 MDHEN, CDR2 SYDVKM. Trimming pared 5 bases from V and 0 bases from J, leaving 13 bases between. CDR3 bases: TGTGCCAGCAGTCCGGCGGGACGGATGAACACTGAAGCTTTCTTT. Amino acids: CASSPAGRMNTEAFF.

The chain has TRBV28 and TRBJ2-4; 9 nucleotides agree with TRBD1. Unmatched junction bases numbered 10, after V lost 8 bases and J lost 8 bases. In germline, CDR1 is MDHEN, CDR2 SYDVKM. The CDR3 runs to 14 residues. The DNA of the CDR3 is TGTGCCAGCGGCTACAGGGGGCTAGTAGACATTCAGTACTTC. This gives the protein CASGYRGLVDIQYF.

The chain carries TRBV10-3 and TRBJ2-1; 9 nucleotides line up with TRBD2. The CDR3 has 18 residues. From germline, CDR1 is ENHRY and CDR2 SYGVKD. V was clipped by 0 bases and J by 4 bases; unmatched bases: 10. CDR3 in DNA: TGTGCCATCAGTGAGTCGGGTAGCGGGGGCCGTGGGTACAATGAGCAGTTCTTC. Amino acids: CAISESGSGGRGYNEQFF.

This clone was counted a single time. CDR3 nucleotides: TGTGCCAGCAGCCGAACACCTAGCAGGTACGAGCAGTACTTC. The encoded protein is CASSRTPSRYEQYF. V gene TRBV28 combines with J gene TRBJ2-7; perhaps TRBD2 as D (5 bases). CDR3 length: 14 residues. The germline gives CDR1 MDHEN, CDR2 SYDVKM. The V end lost 6 bases, the J end lost 4 bases, and 16 bases lay between the germline ends.

For the CDR3, the DNA is TGTGCCAGCTCACCATTTGGGGGGGAGGGATGGACTGAAGCTTTCTTT. Translating it yields CASSPFGGEGWTEAFF. The genes are TRBV18 and TRBJ1-1, with a tentative D call TRBD1 (5 bases). Trimming left V 2 bases short and J 5 bases short, with 18 bases between. The CDR3 is made up of 16 amino acids. Germline V gene sequence: CDR1 KGHSH, CDR2 LQKENI.

This clone turned up a few times. Germline is not matched at one junction end, which may reflect a read error. The chain recombines TRBV12-3 or TRBV12-4 with TRBJ2-1; TRBD1 matches 10 bases. The CDR3 length is 13 residues. The CDR3 here is CASSLGGGQGTVF. The CDR3 DNA is TGTGCCAGCAGTTTAGGAGGGGGACAGGGGACGGTCTTC.

V gene TRBV5-4 combines with J gene TRBJ2-1; weak D call: TRBD2 (6 bases). With 2 bases removed from V and 5 bases from J, the gap between germline ends came to 11 bases. Germline CDR1 reads SGHNT; CDR2 reads YYREEE (reference sequence). This CDR3 is 14 amino acids long. CDR3 DNA sequence: TGTGCCAGCAGCTTAAAAGGCGGGAACAATGAGCAGTTCTTC. This encodes CASSLKGGNNEQFF. The entire variable domain, with the rest obtained from reference TRBV5-4 and TRBJ2-1, is as follows: ETGVTQSPTHLIKTRGQQVTLRCSSQSGHNTVSWYQQALGQGPQFIFQYYREEENGRGNFPPRFSGLQFPNYSSELNVNALELDDSALYLCASSLKGGNNEQFFGPGTRLTVL.

The chain carries TRBV11-1 and TRBJ1-1; D remains unclear. Trimming pared 1 base from V and 2 bases from J, leaving 5 bases between. Germline V lookup: CDR1 SGHAT, CDR2 FQDESV (reference sequence). The CDR3 has 13 residues. The CDR3 is CASSLGRNTEAFF. CDR3 DNA: TGTGCCAGCAGCTTAGGGAGAAACACTGAAGCTTTCTTT.

V usage is TRBV11-3 and J usage is TRBJ2-3; TRBD2 matches at 9 bases. The V gene end was trimmed by 5 bases and the J gene end by 3 bases; junction bases not matched to a gene: 6. The germline V gene encodes CDR1 SGHNT and CDR2 YENEEA. This CDR3 region has 15 residues. CDR3 residues: CASSPAGGLTDTQYF. Written as DNA, the CDR3 is TGTGCCAGCAGCCCCGCGGGGGGGCTAACAGATACGCAGTATTTT.

This chain links TRBV14 with TRBJ2-2; no reliable D call. The CDR3 spans 13 residues. CDR1 is SGHDN, CDR2 FVKESK, per germline. Trimming pared 3 bases from V and 1 base from J, leaving 3 bases between. CDR3 sequence: CASSHQNTGELFF. The CDR3 bases are TGTGCCAGCAGCCACCAGAACACCGGGGAGCTGTTTTTT.

This rearrangement joins TRBV29-1 to TRBJ2-7, with D perhaps being TRBD1 or TRBD2 (7 bases each). V was shortened by 7 bases and J by 7 bases, with 17 bases between the two germline ends. The CDR3 totals 12 residues. Germline-derived CDR1 and CDR2 are SQVTM and ANQGSEA. This CDR3 reads CSAGGGSSEQYF. As DNA, the CDR3 is TGCAGCGCAGGGGGGGGGAGTTCGGAGCAGTACTTC.

V is TRBV18 and J is TRBJ2-7; the D gene is possibly TRBD2 (5 bases). CDR1 KGHSH and CDR2 LQKENI come from the germline V gene. The germline V and J ends were trimmed by 1 base and 0 bases, with 13 bases remaining between them. The CDR3 length is 16 residues. The CDR3 loop reads CASSPQASSSSYEQYF. Written as DNA, the CDR3 is TGTGCCAGCTCACCACAGGCTAGCTCTTCCTCCTACGAGCAGTACTTC.

The gene calls are TRBV30 and TRBJ2-7, with D maybe TRBD1 (6 bases). Germline V gene data show CDR1 as GTSNPN and CDR2 as SVGIG (reference sequence). The CDR3 has 12 amino acids. V lost 5 bases to trimming and J lost 5 bases, with 13 bases between them. The CDR3 spells CAWEQGKHEQYF. In DNA, the CDR3 is TGTGCCTGGGAGCAGGGGAAACACGAGCAGTACTTC.